Presented here are 5 T cell receptor beta chains from one specimen sequenced in a study of Ad26.COV2.S vaccination and SARS-CoV-2 variants. Treatment reported: roughly 18 received Ad26.COV2.S at low or high dose, single or two shots; 5 received placebo; per-sample allocation not given. Samples were taken on day 63 after the first vaccine or placebo injection. The assay was immunoSEQ multiplex PCR, and TCRdb's table has in-frame clones only and misses some. This repertoire shows 300,000 to 400,000 clones, about 87% found once; its top ten account for 6.4%. Source: peripheral blood, taken in a trial of Ad26.COV2.S vaccine versus placebo. The receptors come from a person aged 18-60 years who received the Ad26.COV2.S COVID-19 vaccine or a placebo.

This rearrangement joins TRBV19 to TRBJ2-4; either TRBD1 or TRBD2 may fit D (6 bases each). Germline V lookup: CDR1 LNHDA, CDR2 SQIVND (reference sequence). The V end lost 9 bases, the J end lost 5 bases, and 14 bases lay between the germline ends. CDR3 length: 13 amino acids. CDR3 in DNA: TGTGCCAGCCGGGGGCAGTCCCAAAACATTCAGTACTTC. It yields the protein CASRGQSQNIQYF.

The chain joins TRBV5-1 to TRBJ2-7; 7 bases match TRBD2. Germline CDR1 is SGHRS and CDR2 is YFSETQ. The trim removed 0 bases at V and 4 bases at J, leaving 4 bases unmatched. CDR3 length: 14 residues. The CDR3 protein is CASSLESSGYEQYF. The CDR3 bases are TGCGCCAGCAGCTTGGAATCTAGCGGATACGAGCAGTACTTC.

The rearrangement uses TRBV27 and TRBJ2-5, with D maybe TRBD1 (7 bases). V lost 6 bases to trimming and J lost 1 base, with 18 bases between them. The germline gives CDR1 MNHEY, CDR2 SMNVEV (reference sequence). This CDR3 has 16 residues. The CDR3 DNA is TGTGCCAGCAGCCTTTCAACAGGGGAGGCCCAAGAGACCCAGTACTTC. It codes for CASSLSTGEAQETQYF.

V gene TRBV7-9 combines with J gene TRBJ2-7, with D maybe TRBD1 (5 bases). This CDR3 has 16 amino acids. CDR1 SEHNR and CDR2 FQNEAQ come from the germline V gene (reference sequence). V was pared by 5 bases and J by 5 bases, with 22 bases between. CDR3 sequence: CASSLTGGREGNEQYF. CDR3 DNA sequence: TGTGCCAGCAGCCTGACGGGTGGCAGGGAAGGGAACGAGCAGTACTTC.

V is TRBV11-2 and J is TRBJ2-1; maybe TRBD1 (5 bases). Per germline, CDR1 SGHAT and CDR2 FQNNGV. V was cut by 1 base and J by 6 bases, with 10 bases left in between. The CDR3 contains 14 residues. For the CDR3, the DNA is TGTGCCAGCAGCTTAGTAGGGCAGGGCAATGAGCAGTTCTTC. Translation: CASSLVGQGNEQFF.